The 12 T cell receptor beta chains below were found in one sample sequenced in a study of T cell repertoires in cytomegalovirus infection. TCRdb reanalysed the reads using MiXCR and keeps one entry per CDR3 protein. The sample carries 250,000 to 300,000 distinct CDR3 sequences, about 26% recorded once. The specimen was PBMCs. The receptors stem from a human donor in good health (CMV status not recorded). Some clones in this sample may be carry-over from other donors' samples.

This rearrangement joins TRBV5-1 to TRBJ2-1; D gene uncertain. Trimming pared 2 bases from V and 9 bases from J, leaving 18 bases between. The CDR3 has 15 amino acids. Germline CDR1 and CDR2: SGHRS and YFSETQ. CDR3 sequence (DNA): TGCGCCAGCAGCTTATCTACCCGGTCGGATGCTGAGCAGTTCTTC. Amino acids: CASSLSTRSDAEQFF.

The sample holds a few counts of this clonotype. V is TRBV19 and J is TRBJ2-7; TRBD1 matches 7 bases. This CDR3 comprises 14 residues. J gave up 6 bases and V 6 bases, and 11 bases lay outside the gene matches. Germline CDR1 is LNHDA and CDR2 is SQIVND (reference sequence). The CDR3 is CASSQTGIVFEQYF. In DNA form, the CDR3 reads TGTGCCAGTAGCCAGACAGGGATCGTCTTCGAGCAGTACTTC.

This clonotype has ten or more counts. This sequence joins TRBV7-8 and TRBJ1-1; 10 bases fit TRBD1. The trim removed 5 bases at V and 2 bases at J, leaving 8 bases unmatched. Germline CDR1 reads SGHVS; CDR2 reads FQNEAQ. The CDR3 loop spans 16 amino acids. For the CDR3, the DNA is TGTGCCAGCAGCCCCCGACAGGGGGCACGCAACACTGAAGCTTTCTTT. Its protein is CASSPRQGARNTEAFF.

This clonotype has more than one count but fewer than ten. The chain employs TRBV27 and TRBJ2-7, with TRBD1 matching 11 bases. CDR1 MNHEY and CDR2 SMNVEV come from the germline V gene (reference sequence). Trimming cost V 6 bases and J 5 bases; bases outside gene matches: 9. CDR3 length equals 15 residues. The CDR3 nucleotides are TGTGCCAGCAGCGAGACCCCGGGACAGGGGGACGAGCAGTACTTC. Protein product: CASSETPGQGDEQYF.

The table lists this clonotype with a few counts. J is TRBJ1-3 and V is TRBV2; D may be TRBD1 (6 bases). Germline assignment: CDR1 SNHLY and CDR2 FYNNEI. Trimming left V 7 bases short and J 0 bases short, with 13 bases between. The CDR3 is 15 amino acids. CDR3 coding DNA: TGTGCCAGCAAACGGCAGGGGATCTCTGGAAACACCATATATTTT. Translating gives CASKRQGISGNTIYF.

This clonotype came up many times. The chain recombines TRBV7-2 with TRBJ2-6; no definite D call. CDR1 and CDR2 (germline): SGHTA, FQGNSA. The ends were cut back, 6 bases at V and 0 bases at J, with 15 bases in the middle. The CDR3 is 17 residues long. The CDR3 DNA is TGTGCCAGCAGTCGCCTCAGGCAGACCTCTGGGGCCAACGTCCTGACTTTC. Its protein product is CASSRLRQTSGANVLTF.

The gene calls are TRBV9 and TRBJ2-1; 12 bases match TRBD2. The V segment lost 6 bases and the J segment 6 bases; nucleotides outside the gene matches: 7. The CDR3 loop spans 15 amino acids. The germline gives CDR1 SGDLS, CDR2 YYNGEE. As DNA, the CDR3 is TGTGCCAGCACCGTCACTAGCGGGGGGTTCAATGAGCAGTTCTTC. This translates into CASTVTSGGFNEQFF.

This clonotype has only a few counts. The chain joins TRBV11-2 to TRBJ2-3; 9 bases agree with TRBD2. CDR1 is SGHAT, CDR2 FQNNGV, per germline. The ends lost 2 bases at V and 0 bases at J; junction bases unmatched: 3. The CDR3 spans 16 residues. The CDR3 DNA sequence: TGTGCCAGCAGCTTAAGGCGGGGGGGCAGCACAGATACGCAGTATTTT. Amino acids: CASSLRRGGSTDTQYF. Based on the CDR3 plus reference TRBV11-2 and TRBJ2-3, the full variable domain is EAGVAQSPRYKIIEKRQSVAFWCNPISGHATLYWYQQILGQGPKLLIQFQNNGVVDDSQLPKDRFSAERLKGVDSTLKIQPAKLEDSAVYLCASSLRRGGSTDTQYFGPGTRLTVL.

This clonotype has only a few counts. The chain carries TRBV7-2 and TRBJ1-2; D is undetermined. Germline CDR1 reads SGHTA; CDR2 reads FQGNSA. V was cut by 10 bases and J by 0 bases, with 0 bases left in between. CDR3 length: 9 residues. The CDR3 loop reads CATNYGYTF. The DNA for the CDR3 is TGTGCCACTAACTATGGCTACACCTTC.

In its sample, this clonotype was seen a few times. The chain employs TRBV11-2 and TRBJ2-7, with 7 positions matching TRBD1. Germline assignment: CDR1 SGHAT and CDR2 FQNNGV. V shed 4 bases and J 1 base; nucleotides not matched to a gene: 10. The CDR3 covers 16 residues. In nucleotides, the CDR3 is TGTGCCAGCAGCTCATGGGGACAGAAATCATCCTACGAGCAGTACTTC. As protein: CASSSWGQKSSYEQYF.

This clonotype has just a few counts. The chain recombines TRBV29-1 with TRBJ2-5, with D uncertain. The CDR3 consists of 12 residues. V was trimmed by 2 bases and J by 0 bases, leaving 4 bases between them. CDR1 SQVTM and CDR2 ANQGSEA come from the germline V gene. The CDR3 DNA is TGCAGCGTTGAAAGGAACCAAGAGACCCAGTACTTC. Protein: CSVERNQETQYF.

This clonotype was seen a few times. The chain joins TRBV28 to TRBJ2-1, with D hard to call. Germline V gene sequence: CDR1 MDHEN, CDR2 SYDVKM. The CDR3 loop spans 14 amino acids. V was shortened by 4 bases and J by 0 bases, with 7 bases between the two germline ends. As DNA, the CDR3 is TGTGCCAGCAGTTCACAGAGCTCCTACAATGAGCAGTTCTTC. It specifies CASSSQSSYNEQFF.